Each of the 6 T cell receptor beta chains below was sequenced from the same sample in a study of blood T cells in healthy people across ages. It was with a sample-barcoded 5' primer and a J-beta primer mix that a second PCR of about 6 to 12 cycles was run. TCRdb re-called the 5' RACE reads through MiXCR, storing one row per CDR3 protein. The repertoire holds 500,000 to 700,000 distinct CDR3 sequences, with less than 35% as singletons. The sequenced sample consisted of blood. These receptors originate from a woman aged 80 or over in good health.

The chain is built from TRBV29-1 and TRBJ2-7; 7 nucleotides match TRBD2. J was trimmed by 4 bases and V by 8 bases; bases with no gene match: 14. CDR1 and CDR2 from the germline V gene are SQVTM and ANQGSEA. The CDR3 has 14 amino acids. DNA of the CDR3: TGCAGCTACGCCGGGACTATAAGTCCATACGAGCAGTACTTC. Its protein product is CSYAGTISPYEQYF.

The rearrangement uses TRBV20-1 and TRBJ2-4, with D perhaps assigned TRBD1 or TRBD2 (5 bases each). The CDR3 is 11 residues long. V lost 7 bases to trimming and J lost 6 bases, with 10 bases between them. Germline V lookup: CDR1 DFQATT, CDR2 SNEGSKA (reference sequence). CDR3 amino acids: CSGRDRNIQYF. In nucleotides, the CDR3 is TGCAGTGGAAGGGACCGAAACATTCAGTACTTC.

This clonotype has just one count. The chain is built from TRBV15 and TRBJ2-1, with TRBD2 matching over 13 bases. Looked up from germline, CDR1 is LNHNV and CDR2 is YYDKDF (reference sequence). This CDR3 spans 16 amino acids. Unmatched junction bases numbered 9, after V lost 5 bases and J lost 8 bases. As DNA, the CDR3 is TGTGCCACCAGCTACACCGGGACTAGCGGGATCTATGAGCAGTTCTTC. The encoded protein is CATSYTGTSGIYEQFF. Full variable domain (rest looked up from reference TRBV15 and TRBJ2-1): DAMVIQNPRYQVTQFGKPVTLSCSQTLNHNVMYWYQQKSSQAPKLLFHYYDKDFNNEADTPDNFQSRRPNTSFCFLDIRSPGLGDTAMYLCATSYTGTSGIYEQFFGPGTRLTVL.

The V and J genes are TRBV20-1 and TRBJ2-1; 11 bases agree with TRBD2. Losses at the gene ends were 2 bases for V and 10 bases for J; bases not matched to a gene: 4. This CDR3 is 13 amino acids long. The germline V gene has CDR1 DFQATT and CDR2 SNEGSKA (reference sequence). CDR3 in DNA: TGCAGTGCTAGAACCGGGACTAGCGGAGAGCAGTTCTTC. Translation: CSARTGTSGEQFF.

This clonotype was seen only a few times. The V call is TRBV28, the J call TRBJ1-1; perhaps TRBD1 as D (6 bases). Trimming shortened V by 7 bases and J by 0 bases, and 15 bases separated the two germline ends. CDR3 size: 15 residues. Per the germline V gene, CDR1 is MDHEN and CDR2 is SYDVKM. CDR3 nucleotide sequence: TGTGCCAGCACCAACAGGGCCTTCATGAACACTGAAGCTTTCTTT. Translating gives CASTNRAFMNTEAFF.

Ten or more counts support this clonotype. The chain has TRBV7-2 and TRBJ2-5; 14 nucleotides match TRBD2. The V gene's germline CDR1 is SGHTA and CDR2 FQGNSA. Losses at the gene ends were 3 bases for V and 1 base for J; bases not matched to a gene: 4. The CDR3 extends over 17 amino acids. CDR3 sequence (DNA): TGTGCCAGCAGCTTTTCGACTAGCGGGGGGGCCCAAGAGACCCAGTACTTC. Protein sequence: CASSFSTSGGAQETQYF.